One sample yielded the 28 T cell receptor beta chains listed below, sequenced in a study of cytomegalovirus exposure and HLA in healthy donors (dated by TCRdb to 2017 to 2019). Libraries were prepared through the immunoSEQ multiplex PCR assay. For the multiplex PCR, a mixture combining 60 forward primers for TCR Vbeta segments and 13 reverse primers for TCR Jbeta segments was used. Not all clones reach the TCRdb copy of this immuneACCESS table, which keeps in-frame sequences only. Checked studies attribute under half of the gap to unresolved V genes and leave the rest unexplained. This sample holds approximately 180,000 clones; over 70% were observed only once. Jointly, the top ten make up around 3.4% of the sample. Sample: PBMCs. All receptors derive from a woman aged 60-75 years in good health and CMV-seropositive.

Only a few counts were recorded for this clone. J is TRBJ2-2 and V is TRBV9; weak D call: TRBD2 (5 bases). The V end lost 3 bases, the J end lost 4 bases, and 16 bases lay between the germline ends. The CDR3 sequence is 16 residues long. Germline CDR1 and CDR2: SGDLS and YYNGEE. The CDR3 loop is CASSATTVLGTGELFF. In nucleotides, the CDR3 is TGTGCCAGCAGCGCTACGACCGTACTAGGCACCGGGGAGCTGTTTTTT. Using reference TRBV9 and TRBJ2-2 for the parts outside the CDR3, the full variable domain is DSGVTQTPKHLITATGQRVTLRCSPRSGDLSVYWYQQSLDQGLQFLIQYYNGEERAKGNILERFSAQQFPDLHSELNLSSLELGDSALYFCASSATTVLGTGELFFGEGSRLTVL.

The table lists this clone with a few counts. The CDR3 spells CASSLGGTGYGYTF. CDR3 nucleotides: TGTGCCAGCAGCTTAGGGGGGACAGGCTATGGCTACACCTTC. V and J are TRBV7-9 and TRBJ1-2; 8 bases are shared with TRBD1. The trim removed 1 base at V and 4 bases at J, leaving 2 bases unmatched. This CDR3 is 14 amino acids long. Germline V lookup: CDR1 SEHNR, CDR2 FQNEAQ (reference sequence).

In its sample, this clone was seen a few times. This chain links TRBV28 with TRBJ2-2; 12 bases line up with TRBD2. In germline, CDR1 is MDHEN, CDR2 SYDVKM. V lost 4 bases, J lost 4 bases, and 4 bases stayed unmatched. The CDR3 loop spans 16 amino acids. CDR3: CASSSGTSGLTGELFF. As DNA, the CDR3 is TGTGCCAGCAGTTCTGGGACTAGCGGGCTCACCGGGGAGCTGTTTTTT.

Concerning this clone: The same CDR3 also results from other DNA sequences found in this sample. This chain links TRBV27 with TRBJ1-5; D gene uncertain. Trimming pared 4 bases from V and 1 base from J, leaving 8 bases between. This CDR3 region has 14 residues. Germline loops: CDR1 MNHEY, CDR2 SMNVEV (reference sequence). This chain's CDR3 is CASSSPYSNQPQHF. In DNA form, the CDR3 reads TGTGCCAGCAGTTCGCCCTACAGCAATCAGCCCCAGCATTTT.

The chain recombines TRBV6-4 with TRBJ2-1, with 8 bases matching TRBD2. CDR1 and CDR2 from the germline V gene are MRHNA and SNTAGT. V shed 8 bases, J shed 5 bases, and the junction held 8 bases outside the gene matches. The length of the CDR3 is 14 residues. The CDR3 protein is CASSLGGANNEQFF. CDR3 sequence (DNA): TGTGCCAGCTCCCTCGGGGGGGCTAACAATGAGCAGTTCTTC.

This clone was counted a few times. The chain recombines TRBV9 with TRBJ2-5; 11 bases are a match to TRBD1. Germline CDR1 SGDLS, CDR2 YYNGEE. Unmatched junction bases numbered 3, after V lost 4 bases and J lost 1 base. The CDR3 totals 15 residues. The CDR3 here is CASSRTGGFQETQYF. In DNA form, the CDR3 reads TGTGCCAGCAGCAGGACAGGGGGCTTCCAAGAGACCCAGTACTTC.

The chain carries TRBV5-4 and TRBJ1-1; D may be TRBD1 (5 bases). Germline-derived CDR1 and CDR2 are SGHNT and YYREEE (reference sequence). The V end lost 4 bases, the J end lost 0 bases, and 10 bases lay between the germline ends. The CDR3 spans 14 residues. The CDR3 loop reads CASSPREVNTEAFF. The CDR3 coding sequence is TGTGCCAGCAGCCCCAGGGAGGTGAACACTGAAGCTTTCTTT.

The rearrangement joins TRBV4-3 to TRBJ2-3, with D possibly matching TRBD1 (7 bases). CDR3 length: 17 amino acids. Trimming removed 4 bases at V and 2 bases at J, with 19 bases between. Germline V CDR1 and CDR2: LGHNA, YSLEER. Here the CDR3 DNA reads TGCGCCAGCAGCCGCAACAGGGGACTCTTAGTCACAGATACGCAGTATTTT. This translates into CASSRNRGLLVTDTQYF.

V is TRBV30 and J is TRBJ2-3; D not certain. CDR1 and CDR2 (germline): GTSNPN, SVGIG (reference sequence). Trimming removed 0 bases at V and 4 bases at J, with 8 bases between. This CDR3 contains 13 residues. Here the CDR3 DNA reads TGTGCCTGGAGTGTGAGCTTTGCAGATACGCAGTATTTT. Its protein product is CAWSVSFADTQYF.

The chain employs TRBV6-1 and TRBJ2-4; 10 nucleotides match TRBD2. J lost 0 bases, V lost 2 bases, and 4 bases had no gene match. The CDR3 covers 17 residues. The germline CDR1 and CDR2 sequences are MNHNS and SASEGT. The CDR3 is CASSEYSGGVAKNIQYF. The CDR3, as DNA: TGTGCCAGCAGTGAATACAGCGGGGGGGTAGCCAAAAACATTCAGTACTTC.

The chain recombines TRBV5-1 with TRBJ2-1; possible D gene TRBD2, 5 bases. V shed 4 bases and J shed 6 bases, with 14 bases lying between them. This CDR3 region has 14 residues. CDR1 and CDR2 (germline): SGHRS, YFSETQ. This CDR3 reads CASSGKLDGNEQFF. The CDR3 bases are TGCGCCAGCAGCGGTAAACTAGACGGCAATGAGCAGTTCTTC.

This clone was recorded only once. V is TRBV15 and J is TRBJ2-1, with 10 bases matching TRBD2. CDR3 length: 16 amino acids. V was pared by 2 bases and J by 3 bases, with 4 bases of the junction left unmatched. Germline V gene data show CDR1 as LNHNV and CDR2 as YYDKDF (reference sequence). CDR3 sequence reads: CATSRPSSGSYNEQFF. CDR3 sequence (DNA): TGTGCCACCAGCAGACCCTCTAGCGGGAGCTACAATGAGCAGTTCTTC.

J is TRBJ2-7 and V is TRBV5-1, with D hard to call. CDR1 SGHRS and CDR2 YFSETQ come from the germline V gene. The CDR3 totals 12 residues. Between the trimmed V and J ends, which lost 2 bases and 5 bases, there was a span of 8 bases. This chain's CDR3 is CASSFLSDEQYF. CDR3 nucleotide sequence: TGCGCCAGCAGCTTCCTAAGCGACGAGCAGTACTTC.

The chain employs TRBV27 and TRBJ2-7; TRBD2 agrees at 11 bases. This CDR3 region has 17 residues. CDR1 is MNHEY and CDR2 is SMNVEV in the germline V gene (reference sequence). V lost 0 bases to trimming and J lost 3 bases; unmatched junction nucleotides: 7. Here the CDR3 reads CASSLSFVGTSGYEQYF. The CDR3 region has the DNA TGTGCCAGCAGTTTATCATTTGTTGGGACTAGCGGCTACGAGCAGTACTTC.

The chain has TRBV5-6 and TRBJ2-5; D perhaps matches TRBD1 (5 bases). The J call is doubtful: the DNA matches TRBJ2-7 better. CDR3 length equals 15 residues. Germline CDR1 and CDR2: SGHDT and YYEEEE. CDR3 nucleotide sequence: TGTGCCAGCAGCTTGTTCAACAGGTACTCCTACGAGCAGTACTTC. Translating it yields CASSLFNRYSYEQYF.

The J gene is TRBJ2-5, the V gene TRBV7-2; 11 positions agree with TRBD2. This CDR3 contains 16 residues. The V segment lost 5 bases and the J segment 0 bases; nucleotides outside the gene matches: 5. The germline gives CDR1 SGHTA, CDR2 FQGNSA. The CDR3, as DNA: TGTGCCAGCAGCCTCACTAGCGGGGGTTACCAAGAGACCCAGTACTTC. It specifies CASSLTSGGYQETQYF.

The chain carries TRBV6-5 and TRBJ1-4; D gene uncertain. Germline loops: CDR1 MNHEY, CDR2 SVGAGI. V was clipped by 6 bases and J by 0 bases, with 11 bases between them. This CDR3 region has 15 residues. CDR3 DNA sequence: TGTGCCAGCAGGGGCGCGGGCTCAACTAATGAAAAACTGTTTTTT. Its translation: CASRGAGSTNEKLFF.

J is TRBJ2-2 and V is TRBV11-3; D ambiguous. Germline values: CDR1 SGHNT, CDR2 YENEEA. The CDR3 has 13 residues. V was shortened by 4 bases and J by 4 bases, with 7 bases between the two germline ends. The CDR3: CASSSQFTGELFF. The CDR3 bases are TGTGCCAGCAGCTCACAGTTCACCGGGGAGCTGTTTTTT.

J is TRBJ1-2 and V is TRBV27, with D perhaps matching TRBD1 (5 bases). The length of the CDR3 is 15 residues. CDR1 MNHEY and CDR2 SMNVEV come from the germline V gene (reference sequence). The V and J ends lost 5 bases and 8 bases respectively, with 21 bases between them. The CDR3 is CASSRRVFQGGGYTF. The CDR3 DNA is TGTGCCAGCAGTCGTCGAGTATTCCAGGGAGGAGGCTACACCTTC.

The CDR3 sequence is CASSPWGHPGREQYF. CDR3 coding DNA: TGTGCCAGTAGTCCGTGGGGACATCCTGGGCGGGAGCAGTACTTC. The chain carries TRBV19 and TRBJ2-7; the D gene is possibly TRBD1 (6 bases). The CDR3 sequence is 15 residues long. V was shortened by 5 bases and J by 7 bases, with 21 bases between the two germline ends. The germline gives CDR1 LNHDA, CDR2 SQIVND (reference sequence).

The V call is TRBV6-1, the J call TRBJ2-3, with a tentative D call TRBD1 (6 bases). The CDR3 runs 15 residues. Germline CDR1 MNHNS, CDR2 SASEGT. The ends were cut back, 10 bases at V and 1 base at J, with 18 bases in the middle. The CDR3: CAIQSGQYGTDTQYF. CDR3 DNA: TGTGCCATACAATCCGGACAGTACGGCACAGATACGCAGTATTTT.

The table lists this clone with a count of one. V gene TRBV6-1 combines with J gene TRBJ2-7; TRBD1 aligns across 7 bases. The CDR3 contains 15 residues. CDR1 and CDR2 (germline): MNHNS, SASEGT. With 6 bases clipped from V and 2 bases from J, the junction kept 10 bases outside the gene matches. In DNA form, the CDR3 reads TGTGCCAGCAGCCAAGAGTCGGGACAGCCCTACGAGCAGTACTTC. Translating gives CASSQESGQPYEQYF.

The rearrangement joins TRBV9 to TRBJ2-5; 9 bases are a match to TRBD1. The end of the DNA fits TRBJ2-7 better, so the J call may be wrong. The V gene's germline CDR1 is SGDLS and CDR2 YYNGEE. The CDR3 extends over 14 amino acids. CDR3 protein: CASSVGTGYYEQYF. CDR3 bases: TGTGCCAGCAGCGTCGGGACAGGGTACTACGAGCAGTACTTC.

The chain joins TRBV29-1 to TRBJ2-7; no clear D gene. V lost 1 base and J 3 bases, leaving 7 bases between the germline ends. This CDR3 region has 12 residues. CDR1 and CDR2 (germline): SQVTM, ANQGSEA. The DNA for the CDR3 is TGCAGCGTTGAAGGTCTAAGCTACGAGCAGTACTTC. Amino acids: CSVEGLSYEQYF.

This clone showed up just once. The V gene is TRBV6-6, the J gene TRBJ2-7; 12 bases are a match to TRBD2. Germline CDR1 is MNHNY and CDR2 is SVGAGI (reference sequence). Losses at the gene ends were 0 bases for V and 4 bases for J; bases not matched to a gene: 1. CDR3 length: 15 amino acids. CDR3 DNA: TGTGCCAGCAGTTACTCGACTAGCGGGAGTTACGAGCAGTACTTC. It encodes CASSYSTSGSYEQYF.

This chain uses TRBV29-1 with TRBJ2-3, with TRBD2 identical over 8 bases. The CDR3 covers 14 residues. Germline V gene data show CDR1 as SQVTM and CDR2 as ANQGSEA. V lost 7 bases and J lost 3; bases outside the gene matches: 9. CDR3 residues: CSGRLALRTDTQYF. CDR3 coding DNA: TGCAGCGGGAGACTAGCGTTAAGGACAGATACGCAGTATTTT.

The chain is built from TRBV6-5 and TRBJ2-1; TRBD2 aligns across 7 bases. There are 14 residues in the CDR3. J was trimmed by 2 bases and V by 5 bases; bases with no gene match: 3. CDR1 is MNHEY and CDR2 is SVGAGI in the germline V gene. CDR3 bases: TGTGCCAGCAGTGAAAGCGGGACCTACAATGAGCAGTTCTTC. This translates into CASSESGTYNEQFF.

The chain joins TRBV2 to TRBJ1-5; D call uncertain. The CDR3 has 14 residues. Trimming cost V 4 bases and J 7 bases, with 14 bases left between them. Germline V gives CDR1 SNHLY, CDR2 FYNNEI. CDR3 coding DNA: TGTGCCAGCAGTGTTGTCAGGATAGAACAGCCCCAGCATTTT. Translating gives CASSVVRIEQPQHF.